This record covers a single T cell receptor beta chain. Its antigen is still unknown. The entry originates in a study of OX40 agonist ivuxolimab in advanced cancers. Study details: Melanoma, hepatocellular carcinoma, head and neck or renal cell cancer occurred in dose-escalation patients. There were three patients with partial responses, one having hepatocellular carcinoma and two cutaneous melanoma.

Study observations and caveats: Circulating CD4+ and CD8+ T cells showed clonal expansion by week 6 at 0.1 to 3.0 mg/kg. It was not determined which antigens were specifically recognized by the peripheral T cells that had undergone clonal expansion.

Some clones are missing from TCRdb's copy, which holds only in-frame ones; the method was immunoSEQ multiplex PCR. The data contain tens of thousands of clones, roughly 90% of them singletons. CDR1 is LGHNA and CDR2 is YNFKEQ in the germline V gene. The CDR3 is 14 amino acids. V dropped 0 bases and J dropped 4 bases, with 9 bases sitting between them. The sample was CD4+ or CD8+ T cells sorted from blood, taken in a trial of the OX40 agonist ivuxolimab. This TCR was recovered from an adult with an advanced solid tumor such as melanoma, head and neck, liver or kidney cancer. V is TRBV4-2 and J is TRBJ1-2; D call uncertain. CDR3 in amino acids: CASSQDWGSYGYTF. The CDR3 coding sequence is TGTGCCAGCAGCCAAGATTGGGGTTCCTATGGCTACACCTTC.